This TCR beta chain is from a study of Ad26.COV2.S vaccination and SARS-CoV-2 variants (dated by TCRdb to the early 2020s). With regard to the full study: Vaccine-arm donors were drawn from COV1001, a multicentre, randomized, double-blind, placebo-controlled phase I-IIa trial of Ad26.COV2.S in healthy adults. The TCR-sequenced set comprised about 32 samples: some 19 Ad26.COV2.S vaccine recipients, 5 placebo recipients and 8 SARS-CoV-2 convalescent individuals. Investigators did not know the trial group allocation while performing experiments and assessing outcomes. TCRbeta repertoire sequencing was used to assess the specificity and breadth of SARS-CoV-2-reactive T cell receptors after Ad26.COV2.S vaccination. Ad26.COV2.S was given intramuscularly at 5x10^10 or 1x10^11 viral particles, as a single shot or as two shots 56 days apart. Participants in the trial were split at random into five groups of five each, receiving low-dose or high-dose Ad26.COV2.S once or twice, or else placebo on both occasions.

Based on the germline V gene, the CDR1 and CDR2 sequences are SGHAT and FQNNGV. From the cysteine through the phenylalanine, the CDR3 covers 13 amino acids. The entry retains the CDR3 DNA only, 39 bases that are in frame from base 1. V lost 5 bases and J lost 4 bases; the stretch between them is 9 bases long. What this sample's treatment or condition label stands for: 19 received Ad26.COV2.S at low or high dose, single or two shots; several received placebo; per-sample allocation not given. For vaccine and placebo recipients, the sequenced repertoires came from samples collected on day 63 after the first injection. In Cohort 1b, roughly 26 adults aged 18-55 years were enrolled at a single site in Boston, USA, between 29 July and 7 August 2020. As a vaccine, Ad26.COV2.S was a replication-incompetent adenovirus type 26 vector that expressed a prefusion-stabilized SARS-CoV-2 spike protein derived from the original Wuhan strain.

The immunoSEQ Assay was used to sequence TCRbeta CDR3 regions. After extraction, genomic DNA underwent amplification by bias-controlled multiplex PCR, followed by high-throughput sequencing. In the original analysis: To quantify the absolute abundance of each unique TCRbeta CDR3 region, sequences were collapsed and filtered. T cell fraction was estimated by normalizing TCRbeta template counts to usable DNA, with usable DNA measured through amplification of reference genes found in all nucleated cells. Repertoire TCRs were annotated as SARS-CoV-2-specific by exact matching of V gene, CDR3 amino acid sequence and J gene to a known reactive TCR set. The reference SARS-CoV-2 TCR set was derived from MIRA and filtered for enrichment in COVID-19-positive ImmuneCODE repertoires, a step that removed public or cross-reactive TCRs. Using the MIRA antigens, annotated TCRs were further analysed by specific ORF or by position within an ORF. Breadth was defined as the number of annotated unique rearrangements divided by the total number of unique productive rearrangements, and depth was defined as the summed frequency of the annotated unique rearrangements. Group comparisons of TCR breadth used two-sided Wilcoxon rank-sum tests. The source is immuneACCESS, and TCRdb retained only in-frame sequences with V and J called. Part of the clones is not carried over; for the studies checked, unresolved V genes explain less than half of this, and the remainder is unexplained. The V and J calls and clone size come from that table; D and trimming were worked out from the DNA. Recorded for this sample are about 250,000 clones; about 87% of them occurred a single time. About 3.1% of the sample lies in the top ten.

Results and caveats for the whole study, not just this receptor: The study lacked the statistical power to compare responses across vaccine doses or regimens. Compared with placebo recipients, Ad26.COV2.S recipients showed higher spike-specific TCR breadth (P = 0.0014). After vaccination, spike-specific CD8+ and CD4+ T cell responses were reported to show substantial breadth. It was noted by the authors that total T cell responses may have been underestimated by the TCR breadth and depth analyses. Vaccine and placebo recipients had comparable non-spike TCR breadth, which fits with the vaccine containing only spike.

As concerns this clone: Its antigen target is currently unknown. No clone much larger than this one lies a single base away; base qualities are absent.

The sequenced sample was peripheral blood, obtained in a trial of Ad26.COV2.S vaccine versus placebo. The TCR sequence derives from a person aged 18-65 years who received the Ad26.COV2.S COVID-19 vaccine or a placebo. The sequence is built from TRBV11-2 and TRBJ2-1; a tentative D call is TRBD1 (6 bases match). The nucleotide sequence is TGTGCCAGCAGCCTTACAGGGTACAATGAGCAGTTCTTC. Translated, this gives CASSLTGYNEQFF.